This T cell receptor beta chain was identified during a study of blood T cell repertoires in COVID-19. On the study more broadly: Acute-phase and convalescent COVID-19 samples originated in the United States, Italy and Spain. The analysed material was cDNA or gDNA that came from T cells, B-cell-depleted T cells, or PBMCs.

The V gene lost 0 bases and the J gene lost 4 bases, with 17 bases spanning the gap. Germline-derived CDR1 and CDR2 are SGHDT and YYEEEE. CDR3 length equals 17 residues. Methods used by the authors: Researchers report that nucleated cell counts were estimated from reference gene primer amplification. TCRdb's copy holds only in-frame clones and misses some; the assay was immunoSEQ multiplex PCR. V and J calls and clone size come straight from that table; D and trimming were deduced from the DNA. The profile shows around 250,000 clones, approximately 90% of them singletons. This receptor was identified in a man younger than 40 who had recovered from COVID-19. Sequences were obtained from peripheral blood. The V and J genes are TRBV5-6 and TRBJ2-1; TRBD2 might be the D (6 bases). CDR3 DNA sequence: TGTGCCAGCAGCTTGGATTTTGGTACGGAGGGATACAATGAGCAGTTCTTC. This translates into CASSLDFGTEGYNEQFF.